The 28 T cell receptor beta chains given below trace back to one sample, sequenced in a study of blood T cell repertoires in COVID-19. This table comes from immunoSEQ multiplex PCR, and its TCRdb copy is limited to in-frame clones, with some not included. The sample yields some 200,000 clones, approximately 87% seen once. The sequenced sample consisted of peripheral blood. The source is a woman aged 18-35 years who had recovered from COVID-19.

This clone was seen only once. The chain links TRBV19 to TRBJ1-5, with D possibly being TRBD1 (5 bases). Per germline, CDR1 LNHDA and CDR2 SQIVND (reference sequence). V lost 7 bases to trimming and J lost 0 bases, with 10 bases between them. The CDR3 runs to 14 residues. CDR3 in amino acids: CASTPGYSNQPQHF. The CDR3 nucleotides read TGTGCCAGTACCCCAGGGTATAGCAATCAGCCCCAGCATTTT.

This sequence joins TRBV5-4 and TRBJ2-3; the match to TRBD2 covers 7 bases. V lost 2 bases to trimming and J lost 4 bases; unmatched junction nucleotides: 10. Germline V gene data show CDR1 as SGHNT and CDR2 as YYREEE (reference sequence). The CDR3 runs 16 residues. CDR3 DNA sequence: TGTGCCAGCAGCTTATCTAGCGGAATATTGGCAGATACGCAGTATTTT. Translated: CASSLSSGILADTQYF.

The chain recombines TRBV6-1 with TRBJ2-3; the D gene is possibly TRBD2 (5 bases). The CDR3 covers 15 residues. V was trimmed by 2 bases and J by 4 bases, leaving 13 bases between them. In germline, CDR1 is MNHNS, CDR2 SASEGT. The CDR3 sequence: CASSEFEGAADTQYF. DNA for the CDR3: TGTGCCAGCAGTGAATTCGAGGGAGCTGCAGATACGCAGTATTTT.

The CDR3 loop is CASSPRASSYEQYF. The CDR3, as DNA: TGCGCCAGCAGCCCGAGGGCTAGCTCCTACGAGCAGTACTTC. The chain is built from TRBV4-3 and TRBJ2-7; the D gene is possibly TRBD2 (5 bases). This CDR3 is 14 amino acids long. V dropped 4 bases and J dropped 0 bases, with 10 bases sitting between them. Germline assignment: CDR1 LGHNA and CDR2 YSLEER.

The genes are TRBV11-2 and TRBJ2-1; perhaps TRBD2 as D (6 bases). The CDR3 length is 15 residues. The germline V gene encodes CDR1 SGHAT and CDR2 FQNNGV. Trimming removed 5 bases from V and 4 bases from J, with 15 bases in between. CDR3 DNA: TGTGCCAGCAGCCCCGCGGGACTGCTGTACAATGAGCAGTTCTTC. Its protein product is CASSPAGLLYNEQFF. Full variable domain (missing parts from reference TRBV11-2 and TRBJ2-1): EAGVAQSPRYKIIEKRQSVAFWCNPISGHATLYWYQQILGQGPKLLIQFQNNGVVDDSQLPKDRFSAERLKGVDSTLKIQPAKLEDSAVYLCASSPAGLLYNEQFFGPGTRLTVL.

The chain carries TRBV6-2 or TRBV6-3 and TRBJ2-1; possibly TRBD2 for D (6 bases). Between the trimmed V and J ends, which lost 3 bases and 3 bases, there was a span of 12 bases. Germline V gives CDR1 MNHEY, CDR2 SVGEGT. The CDR3 has 15 amino acids. The CDR3 here is CASSYVDGSYNEQFF. The CDR3 DNA sequence: TGTGCCAGCAGTTATGTAGACGGGAGCTACAATGAGCAGTTCTTC.

The chain carries TRBV11-2 and TRBJ2-7; D gene ambiguous. The CDR3 is 15 residues long. The V end was cut by 0 bases, the J end by 2 bases, with 11 bases between. The germline gives CDR1 SGHAT, CDR2 FQNNGV. CDR3 region: CASSLEAGAPYEQYF. CDR3 nucleotide sequence: TGTGCCAGCAGCTTAGAGGCAGGTGCGCCCTACGAGCAGTACTTC.

This clone came up once. The V call is TRBV6-2 or TRBV6-3, the J call TRBJ2-7; possibly TRBD2 for D (6 bases). The CDR3 has 17 amino acids. Germline V gene lookup returns CDR1 MNHEY and CDR2 SVGEGT. V lost 4 bases, J lost 3 bases, and 22 bases lay in between. For the CDR3, the DNA is TGTGCCAGCAGTTCCGAACCCGGAGGGCTGCTGTTCTACGAGCAGTACTTC. Translation: CASSSEPGGLLFYEQYF.

CDR3 residues: CASSLTTGSTEAFF. The CDR3 region has the DNA TGCGCCAGCAGCTTAACAACAGGGAGCACTGAAGCTTTCTTT. This chain uses TRBV5-1 with TRBJ1-1, with D perhaps TRBD1 (6 bases). Germline-derived CDR1 and CDR2 are SGHRS and YFSETQ. The germline V and J ends were trimmed by 2 bases and 4 bases, with 12 bases remaining between them. This CDR3 comprises 14 residues.

This clone was seen a handful of times. The chain has TRBV6-5 and TRBJ1-5; D unresolved. The ends were cut back, 6 bases at V and 3 bases at J, with 9 bases in the middle. The germline V gene has CDR1 MNHEY and CDR2 SVGAGI. The CDR3 consists of 13 residues. The chain's CDR3 is CASSGGDNQPQHF. Written as DNA, the CDR3 is TGTGCCAGCAGCGGCGGGGACAATCAGCCCCAGCATTTT.

This chain uses TRBV6-2 or TRBV6-3 with TRBJ1-1, with TRBD1 identical over 7 bases. This CDR3 contains 14 residues. Germline trimming cut 4 bases from V and 4 bases from J; bases unmatched to any gene: 6. The germline V gene has CDR1 MNHEY and CDR2 SVGEGT. CDR3 amino acids: CASSLQGLATEAFF. The CDR3 DNA reads TGTGCCAGCAGTTTACAGGGGCTGGCCACTGAAGCTTTCTTT.

The rearrangement uses TRBV16 and TRBJ1-5; the D is unclear. Trimming shortened V by 0 bases and J by 6 bases, and 9 bases separated the two germline ends. The CDR3 loop spans 14 amino acids. CDR1 is KGHSY, CDR2 FQNENV, per germline. Here the CDR3 reads CASSQSPGTQPQHF. CDR3 coding DNA: TGTGCCAGCAGCCAATCGCCGGGAACTCAGCCCCAGCATTTT.

The chain carries TRBV18 and TRBJ2-2; 9 positions match TRBD1. Germline V gene lookup returns CDR1 KGHSH and CDR2 LQKENI. Trimming removed 3 bases from V and 4 bases from J; junction bases left unmatched: 3. CDR3 size: 15 residues. Written as DNA, the CDR3 is TGTGCCAGCTCACCCGGGACAGGGTCCACCGGGGAGCTGTTTTTT. Encoded protein: CASSPGTGSTGELFF.

This clone was seen a single time. The chain couples TRBV3-1 (or the pseudogene TRBV3-2) to TRBJ2-7; TRBD1 might be the D (5 bases). V lost 1 base to trimming and J lost 5 bases, with 12 bases between them. This CDR3 is 14 amino acids long. From germline, CDR1 is LGHDT and CDR2 YNNKEL (reference sequence). DNA for the CDR3: TGTGCCAGCAGCCAAGGACACCAGGGCCACGAGCAGTACGTC. Its translation: CASSQGHQGHEQYV.

V gene TRBV7-3 combines with J gene TRBJ2-2; D is possibly TRBD2 (5 bases). The V gene lost 2 bases and the J gene lost 4 bases, with 5 bases spanning the gap. CDR1 SGHTA and CDR2 FQGTGA come from the germline V gene. The CDR3 runs to 13 residues. CDR3 nucleotide sequence: TGTGCCAGCAGCTTAGGGAGCACCGGGGAGCTGTTTTTT. Amino acid sequence: CASSLGSTGELFF.

V is TRBV6-2 or TRBV6-3 and J is TRBJ2-3; 12 bases fit TRBD2. J was trimmed by 2 bases and V by 1 base; bases with no gene match: 7. The CDR3 loop spans 18 amino acids. Germline loops: CDR1 MNHEY, CDR2 SVGEGT. The CDR3 nucleotides read TGTGCCAGCAGTTACTTGAGGACTAGCGGGACACTCACAGATACGCAGTATTTT. Encoded protein: CASSYLRTSGTLTDTQYF.

J is TRBJ1-1 and V is TRBV21-1; no DNA check was done on the table's D call, TRBD1. TRBV21-1 is a known pseudogene. CDR3 length: 15 amino acids. As DNA, the CDR3 is TGTGCCAGCAGCACAATGACAGGGATGGGCACTGAAGCTTTCTTT. This translates into CASSTMTGMGTEAFF.

The chain employs TRBV4-1 and TRBJ1-4; TRBD1 is a possible D gene (5 bases). Germline lookup yields CDR1 MGHRA and CDR2 YSYEKL. CDR3 size: 14 residues. V was pared by 3 bases and J by 8 bases, with 13 bases between. This CDR3 is CASSHAGLGEKLFF. The CDR3 nucleotides read TGCGCCAGCAGCCACGCGGGGCTGGGGGAAAAACTGTTTTTT.

The V gene is TRBV2, the J gene TRBJ2-3; the D is unclear. Germline assignment: CDR1 SNHLY and CDR2 FYNNEI. The CDR3 is 14 amino acids. V lost 5 bases to trimming and J lost 0 bases, with 9 bases between them. The CDR3 loop reads CASSQLTSTDTQYF. The CDR3 bases are TGTGCCAGCAGTCAGCTGACTAGCACAGATACGCAGTATTTT.

The chain joins TRBV2 to TRBJ1-1, with D possibly TRBD1 on 5 matching bases. V lost 3 bases and J lost 5, with 13 bases in between. CDR3 length: 14 amino acids. CDR1 and CDR2 (germline): SNHLY, FYNNEI. CDR3 residues: CASSDYGGGTEAFF. The CDR3 DNA reads as TGTGCCAGCAGTGACTACGGGGGAGGGACTGAAGCTTTCTTT.

This sequence joins TRBV29-1 and TRBJ1-1, with D perhaps TRBD1 (6 bases). Germline V lookup: CDR1 SQVTM, CDR2 ANQGSEA. Trimming took off 4 bases at V and 1 base at J, with 10 bases between the two ends. The CDR3 is 13 amino acids. CDR3 nucleotide sequence: TGCAGCGTTGGGGGCAGGGGGAACACTGAAGCTTTCTTT. Its translation: CSVGGRGNTEAFF.

This chain links TRBV2 with TRBJ2-1; TRBD2 agrees at 7 bases. Trimming took 5 bases from V and 4 from J; bases not matched to a gene: 11. The CDR3 sequence is 16 residues long. CDR1 is SNHLY and CDR2 is FYNNEI in the germline V gene. The CDR3: CASSPKPGLRYNEQFF. CDR3 nucleotides: TGTGCCAGCAGTCCTAAACCGGGACTAAGGTACAATGAGCAGTTCTTC.

The chain recombines TRBV5-4 with TRBJ2-1; D remains unclear. Trimming cost V 0 bases and J 0 bases, with 7 bases left between them. This CDR3 has 15 amino acids. Germline V gives CDR1 SGHNT, CDR2 YYREEE (reference sequence). The CDR3, as DNA: TGTGCCAGCAGCTTGGAAGCGTCCTCCTACAATGAGCAGTTCTTC. This gives the protein CASSLEASSYNEQFF.

This clone was recorded a few times. The chain couples TRBV21-1 to TRBJ2-5; no check of the table's D call, TRBD2, against the DNA was made. TRBV21-1 is annotated as a pseudogene. There are 19 residues in the CDR3. DNA for the CDR3: TGTGCCAGCAGAGTGGGACTAGCGGGGGGGACGGCCAACCAAGAGACCCAGTACTTC. Residues: CASRVGLAGGTANQETQYF.

The V gene is TRBV29-1, the J gene TRBJ2-1, with 13 positions matching TRBD2. With 6 bases clipped from V and 4 bases from J, the junction kept 0 bases outside the gene matches. Germline CDR1 and CDR2: SQVTM and ANQGSEA. The length of the CDR3 is 13 residues. CDR3 nucleotides: TGCAGCGTGGGACTAGCGGGGTACAATGAGCAGTTCTTC. Translating gives CSVGLAGYNEQFF.

This chain links TRBV9 with TRBJ2-1; 8 bases map to TRBD1. The CDR3 loop spans 14 amino acids. Germline trimming cut 1 base from V and 4 bases from J; bases unmatched to any gene: 1. The germline CDR1 and CDR2 sequences are SGDLS and YYNGEE. The CDR3 bases are TGTGCCAGCAGCGTAACAGGGGGGTACAATGAGCAGTTCTTC. Translated: CASSVTGGYNEQFF.

There are a few counts of this clone. This chain connects TRBV7-3 to TRBJ1-1, with TRBD1 matching 8 bases. The V gene end was trimmed by 2 bases and the J gene end by 2 bases; junction bases not matched to a gene: 16. This CDR3 spans 19 amino acids. From germline, CDR1 is SGHTA and CDR2 FQGTGA. The CDR3, as DNA: TGTGCCAGCAGCTTACATAATAGGGGGCCTCAGGGGGCCAACACTGAAGCTTTCTTT. The encoded protein is CASSLHNRGPQGANTEAFF.

V is TRBV7-3 and J is TRBJ2-6; no clear D. Trimming took off 5 bases at V and 0 bases at J, with 8 bases between the two ends. Germline loops: CDR1 SGHTA, CDR2 FQGTGA. The CDR3 length is 15 residues. CDR3 in amino acids: CASSLFSSGANVLTF. The CDR3 bases are TGTGCCAGCAGCCTCTTTTCCTCTGGGGCCAACGTCCTGACTTTC.